One and the same sample provided the 25 T cell receptor beta chains below, sequenced in a study of CD8+CD57+ T cells in acquired aplastic anemia. Genomic DNA, serving as template, underwent TCR beta VDJ and CDR3 profiling. TCRdb reanalysed the reads using MiXCR and keeps one entry per CDR3 protein. Of hundreds of thousands of distinct CDR3 sequences listed, around 33% were seen once; the top ten hold around 0.82%. Patients chosen for sequencing had CD8+CD57+ cells that had expanded, as shown by flow cytometry. The sequenced sample was sorted CD4+, CD8+, or CD8+CD57+ T cells (not recorded which) from PBMCs. The receptors stem from a human donor with aplastic anemia.

This chain links TRBV24-1 with TRBJ1-2, with a weak D call TRBD1 (5 bases). The CDR3 length is 15 residues. Germline CDR1 KGHDR, CDR2 SFDVKD. V dropped 7 bases and J dropped 4 bases, with 18 bases sitting between them. The CDR3 DNA reads TGTGCCACCAGCAACCCCACAGGAGGTGGCTATGGCTACACCTTC. Translating gives CATSNPTGGGYGYTF.

This clonotype was seen many times. V usage is TRBV5-6 and J usage is TRBJ1-3; possible D gene TRBD1, 5 bases. This CDR3 region has 14 residues. The germline CDR1 and CDR2 sequences are SGHDT and YYEEEE. The germline V and J ends were trimmed by 0 bases and 5 bases, with 9 bases remaining between them. The CDR3 DNA is TGTGCCAGCAGCTTGGGGCAGGGACGAAACACCATATATTTT. Amino acid sequence: CASSLGQGRNTIYF.

In this sample, this clonotype turned up many times. CDR3 protein: CASSATSGKSYEQYF. The CDR3 coding sequence is TGCGCCAGCAGCGCTACTAGCGGGAAATCCTACGAGCAGTACTTC. The chain combines TRBV5-1 with TRBJ2-7; 10 bases line up with TRBD2. From germline, CDR1 is SGHRS and CDR2 YFSETQ. Unmatched junction bases numbered 5, after V lost 4 bases and J lost 1 base. The CDR3 is 15 amino acids.

The sample holds a few counts of this clonotype. The chain has TRBV14 and TRBJ2-7; D may be TRBD2 (5 bases). The V end was cut by 4 bases, the J end by 2 bases, with 15 bases between. Germline V gives CDR1 SGHDN, CDR2 FVKESK. The CDR3 extends over 15 amino acids. The CDR3 protein is CASSRADVGTYEQYF. The CDR3 DNA follows: TGTGCCAGCAGCCGAGCGGACGTAGGTACCTACGAGCAGTACTTC.

This clonotype was observed many times. This rearrangement joins TRBV5-1 to TRBJ1-6; 9 positions agree with TRBD1. The CDR3 consists of 15 residues. Germline loops: CDR1 SGHRS, CDR2 YFSETQ. V shed 3 bases and J 9 bases; nucleotides not matched to a gene: 7. CDR3 residues: CASSSTDRGRSPLHF. The CDR3 nucleotides read TGCGCCAGCAGCTCCACGGACAGGGGACGTTCACCCCTCCACTTT.

This clonotype was detected a few times. This chain connects TRBV3-1 to TRBJ1-2; 7 bases match TRBD1. The junction had 7 bases not matched to a gene; V was cut back by 4 bases and J by 5 bases. This CDR3 region has 14 residues. Looked up from germline, CDR1 is LGHDT and CDR2 is YNNKEL (reference sequence). The CDR3 region has the DNA TGTGCCAGCAGCCCAGGGGACAGTGGTTATGGCTACACCTTC. This encodes CASSPGDSGYGYTF.

This clonotype was observed at least ten times. Relative to the germline gene, one junction end is altered; a read error may explain this. The rearrangement uses TRBV20-1 and TRBJ1-1; the D gene is possibly TRBD1 (6 bases). CDR3 length equals 14 residues. Germline assignment: CDR1 DFQATT and CDR2 SNEGSKA (reference sequence). The CDR3 loop is CSGRVGAVNTEAFF. The CDR3 region has the DNA TGCAGTGGTAGAGTGGGGGCGGTGAACACTGAAGCTTTCTTT.

Concerning this clonotype: It is likely a read error, because the conserved phenylalanine at the end of the CDR3 is missing. The limits of the CDR3 on the DNA are not certain, so only TCRdb's listed CDR3 is given. The chain carries TRBV10-3 and TRBJ2-1; the table's D call TRBD2 went unverified against the DNA. A total of 10 residues make up the CDR3, ends included. Germline-derived CDR1 and CDR2 are ENHRY and SYGVKD. The CDR3 loop reads CASKGGGAVG.

Comments on this clonotype: Relative to the germline gene, one junction end is altered; a read error may explain this. The rearrangement links TRBV7-8 to TRBJ2-1; D might be TRBD1 (6 bases). Germline V gives CDR1 SGHVS, CDR2 FQNEAQ. The CDR3 loop spans 13 amino acids. In nucleotides, the CDR3 is TGTGCCAACAGCTTAGACCTAGGGGGTGAGCAGTTCTTC. It specifies CANSLDLGGEQFF.

This clonotype was found a few times. The rearrangement uses TRBV20-1 and TRBJ2-5, with a weak D call TRBD2 (6 bases). There are 13 residues in the CDR3. The germline V gene has CDR1 DFQATT and CDR2 SNEGSKA (reference sequence). V was pared by 3 bases and J by 2 bases, with 10 bases between. This chain's CDR3 is CSASGGSQETQYF. The CDR3 DNA follows: TGCAGTGCTAGCGGGGGATCACAAGAGACCCAGTACTTC.

This clonotype has only a few counts. The chain links TRBV2 to TRBJ2-1; the match to TRBD1 covers 9 bases. Germline V gives CDR1 SNHLY, CDR2 FYNNEI. The CDR3 contains 14 residues. V was clipped by 6 bases and J by 6 bases; unmatched bases: 6. CDR3 amino acids: CASSADRGSNEQFF. The CDR3 DNA sequence: TGTGCCAGCAGCGCGGACAGGGGAAGCAATGAGCAGTTCTTC.

This clonotype was seen a few times. The chain recombines TRBV11-1 with TRBJ2-3; tentative D call: TRBD2 (6 bases). The CDR3 has 14 amino acids. Germline V gives CDR1 SGHAT, CDR2 FQDESV (reference sequence). The V gene lost 5 bases and the J gene lost 2 bases, with 11 bases spanning the gap. This CDR3 is CASSPGSTTDTQYF. The CDR3 bases are TGTGCCAGCAGCCCCGGGAGTACCACAGATACGCAGTATTTT.

This clonotype appeared a few times. Mismatch with germline at one junction end may stem from a read error. The chain joins TRBV7-9 to TRBJ1-5; D gene unclear. CDR3 length equals 13 residues. Germline V lookup: CDR1 SEHNR, CDR2 FQNEAQ (reference sequence). The CDR3 DNA sequence: TGTGCCAGCGGCTTTGACAGCAATCAGCCCCAGCATTTT. It specifies CASGFDSNQPQHF.

This clonotype was seen repeatedly, ten times or more. V and J are TRBV20-1 and TRBJ1-6; D is perhaps TRBD1 (6 bases). This CDR3 region has 13 residues. CDR1 is DFQATT, CDR2 SNEGSKA, per germline (reference sequence). V was shortened by 0 bases and J by 8 bases, with 8 bases between the two germline ends. The CDR3 DNA follows: TGCAGTGCTAGAGATGGGGGGCATTCACCCCTCCACTTT. Translation: CSARDGGHSPLHF.

The chain is built from TRBV5-4 and TRBJ1-2; 10 bases are shared with TRBD1. The ends lost 1 base at V and 4 bases at J; junction bases unmatched: 10. There are 17 residues in the CDR3. Germline V gives CDR1 SGHNT, CDR2 YYREEE (reference sequence). The CDR3 here is CASSLSIRQGARYGYTF. DNA for the CDR3: TGTGCCAGCAGCTTGTCAATTAGACAGGGGGCCCGCTATGGCTACACCTTC. Based on the CDR3 plus reference TRBV5-4 and TRBJ1-2, the full variable domain is ETGVTQSPTHLIKTRGQQVTLRCSSQSGHNTVSWYQQALGQGPQFIFQYYREEENGRGNFPPRFSGLQFPNYSSELNVNALELDDSALYLCASSLSIRQGARYGYTFGSGTRLTVV.

Concerning this clonotype: The conserved phenylalanine or tryptophan normally closing the CDR3 is absent here, so this likely arose from a read error. The chain is built from TRBV10-3 and TRBJ1-1, with 9 bases aligning to TRBD1. The CDR3 is 14 residues long. Germline CDR1 is ENHRY and CDR2 is SYGVKD. The CDR3 DNA follows: TGTACCAGCAGCAGGGACAGGGTGAACACTGAAGCTTTCGTT. Its translation: CTSSRDRVNTEAFV.

This clonotype was seen repeatedly, ten times or more. J is TRBJ2-7 and V is TRBV19; 10 bases are a match to TRBD1. V lost 3 bases to trimming and J lost 5 bases; unmatched junction nucleotides: 1. Germline V gene sequence: CDR1 LNHDA, CDR2 SQIVND (reference sequence). The CDR3 totals 13 residues. The CDR3 protein is CASSMGQGNEQYF. DNA of the CDR3: TGTGCCAGTAGTATGGGACAGGGGAACGAGCAGTACTTC.

This clonotype was recorded at least ten times. This sequence joins TRBV4-2 and TRBJ1-6; TRBD1 aligns across 9 bases. The CDR3 has 15 amino acids. CDR1 LGHNA and CDR2 YNFKEQ come from the germline V gene. V lost 6 bases and J lost 10; bases outside the gene matches: 10. CDR3 nucleotides: TGTGCCAGCAGGGGTAACACAGGGGGCCAGTCACCCCTCCACTTT. Amino acids: CASRGNTGGQSPLHF.

In the case of this clonotype: This may be a read error, as it is one base from a much larger clone. The CDR3 DNA reads TGTGCCAGCAGTACCGGGACGGGCTATGGCTACACCTTC. This encodes CASSTGTGYGYTF. This chain connects TRBV7-9 to TRBJ1-2, with D maybe TRBD1 (5 bases). V lost 6 bases to trimming and J lost 4 bases, with 12 bases between them. Germline CDR1 and CDR2: SEHNR and FQNEAQ (reference sequence). CDR3 length: 13 amino acids. Full variable domain (rest looked up from reference TRBV7-9 and TRBJ1-2): DTGVSQNPRHKITKRGQNVTFRCDPISEHNRLYWYRQTLGQGPEFLTYFQNEAQLEKSRLLSDRFSAERPKGSFSTLEIQRTEQGDSAMYLCASSTGTGYGYTFGSGTRLTVV.

A few counts support this clonotype. A much more abundant neighbour one base away suggests this may be a read error. The conserved closing phenylalanine or tryptophan is absent in this CDR3, likely reflecting a read error. The chain joins TRBV7-3 to TRBJ2-7, with D hard to call. V was clipped by 7 bases and J by 4 bases, with 8 bases between them. Germline V lookup: CDR1 SGHTA, CDR2 FQGTGA. CDR3 length: 11 amino acids. CDR3 in amino acids: CASNWAYEQYL. CDR3 bases: TGTGCCAGCAATTGGGCATACGAGCAGTACCTC.

This clonotype was counted between two and nine times. The V call is TRBV15, the J call TRBJ1-2; D is undetermined. The CDR3 has 11 residues. CDR1 and CDR2 from the germline V gene are LNHNV and YYDKDF (reference sequence). With 10 bases removed from V and 8 bases from J, the gap between germline ends came to 14 bases. Here the CDR3 DNA reads TGTGCCAGCAGTGAAGTCAGGGGCTACACCTTC. This translates into CASSEVRGYTF.

This chain connects TRBV5-1 to TRBJ1-6; 9 bases agree with TRBD1. V was clipped by 7 bases and J by 4 bases; unmatched bases: 9. Germline V gives CDR1 SGHRS, CDR2 YFSETQ. The CDR3 consists of 16 residues. CDR3: CASSRQGETYNSPLHF. DNA of the CDR3: TGCGCCAGCTCTCGACAGGGGGAAACTTATAATTCACCCCTCCACTTT.

This clonotype has a count of ten or more. The CDR3 DNA follows: TGTGCCACCAGCAGAGATCAGGCAGCCAATCAGCCCCAGCATTTT. It yields the protein CATSRDQAANQPQHF. The rearrangement joins TRBV15 to TRBJ1-5; D unclear. The CDR3 is 15 residues long. V lost 0 bases and J 3 bases, leaving 9 bases between the germline ends. CDR1 and CDR2 (germline): LNHNV, YYDKDF (reference sequence).

The rearrangement uses TRBV2 and TRBJ1-4; D gene uncertain. Between the trimmed V and J ends, which lost 6 bases and 0 bases, there was a span of 8 bases. This CDR3 is 14 amino acids long. Germline lookup yields CDR1 SNHLY and CDR2 FYNNEI. CDR3 sequence reads: CASSLSTTNEKLFF. The CDR3, as DNA: TGTGCCAGCAGCCTCAGTACAACTAATGAAAAACTGTTTTTT. The full variable domain, completed using reference TRBV2 and TRBJ1-4, is EPEVTQTPSHQVTQMGQEVILRCVPISNHLYFYWYRQILGQKVEFLVSFYNNEISEKSEIFDDQFSVERPDGSNFTLKIRSTKLEDSAMYFCASSLSTTNEKLFFGSGTQLSVL.

This clonotype was picked up one time. The chain combines TRBV12-3 or TRBV12-4 with TRBJ1-1; 8 bases are a match to TRBD1. CDR3 size: 14 residues. The V gene end was trimmed by 3 bases and the J gene end by 6 bases; junction bases not matched to a gene: 6. The CDR3 DNA reads TGTGCCAGCAGTTTCCCAGGGGGCGGCTCTGAAGCTTTCTTT. It yields the protein CASSFPGGGSEAFF.